What follows are 21 T cell receptor beta chains derived from one specimen sequenced in a study of T cell repertoires in cytomegalovirus infection. A single record per CDR3 protein comes from TCRdb applying MiXCR to the reads. The sample lists over 100,000 distinct CDR3 sequences; around a tenth were seen once. Their antigen targets remain unknown. Sequenced material: PBMCs, sequenced either directly or after in vitro stimulation (not recorded which). The source of these receptors is a human donor in good health (CMV status not recorded). Some clones in this sample may be carry-over from other donors' samples.

This clonotype was counted many times. The gene calls are TRBV28 and TRBJ1-1; D is perhaps TRBD1 (6 bases). V was clipped by 2 bases and J by 4 bases, with 11 bases between them. Germline CDR1 and CDR2: MDHEN and SYDVKM. The CDR3 sequence is 14 residues long. The CDR3 is CASSLVGTITEAFF. CDR3 in DNA: TGTGCCAGCAGTTTAGTGGGGACAATCACTGAAGCTTTCTTT.

This clonotype was picked up many times. The chain recombines TRBV6-5 with TRBJ1-6, with 7 bases matching TRBD1. J gave up 1 base and V 2 bases, and 14 bases lay outside the gene matches. The CDR3 runs to 20 residues. The V gene's germline CDR1 is MNHEY and CDR2 SVGAGI. The CDR3 sequence is CASSYLWDSQTYSYNSPLHF. The CDR3 DNA reads as TGTGCCAGCAGTTACCTCTGGGACAGCCAAACTTATTCCTATAATTCACCCCTCCACTTT.

In this sample, this clonotype turned up many times. CDR3 residues: CASSYDRRSGELFF. Here the CDR3 DNA reads TGTGCCAGCAGCTACGACAGGAGATCCGGGGAGCTGTTTTTT. The chain has TRBV7-2 and TRBJ2-2, with TRBD1 as a possible D gene (6 bases). This CDR3 has 14 residues. V was shortened by 4 bases and J by 6 bases, with 12 bases between the two germline ends. Germline V gives CDR1 SGHTA, CDR2 FQGNSA. The variable domain in full, completed from reference TRBV7-2 and TRBJ2-2, reads GAGVSQSPSNKVTEKGKDVELRCDPISGHTALYWYRQSLGQGLEFLIYFQGNSAPDKSGLPSDRFSAERTGGSVSTLTIQRTQQEDSAVYLCASSYDRRSGELFFGEGSRLTVL.

The J gene is TRBJ1-2, the V gene TRBV6-2 or TRBV6-3; D uncertain. Germline lookup yields CDR1 MNHEY and CDR2 SVGEGT. Trimming took 2 bases from V and 9 from J, leaving 7 bases between them. The CDR3 runs 11 residues. CDR3 in amino acids: CASSYSERYTF. CDR3 coding DNA: TGTGCCAGCAGTTACAGCGAGCGCTACACCTTC.

The chain couples TRBV11-3 to TRBJ2-6, with TRBD2 matching over 8 bases. This CDR3 has 18 residues. CDR1 SGHNT and CDR2 YENEEA come from the germline V gene. Losses at the gene ends were 4 bases for V and 0 bases for J; bases not matched to a gene: 8. The CDR3 nucleotides read TGTGCCAGCAGCTCCGGCGGGGGGTCATCCTCTGGGGCCAACGTCCTGACTTTC. Protein product: CASSSGGGSSSGANVLTF.

The chain is built from TRBV30 and TRBJ1-1; perhaps TRBD1 as D (5 bases). The length of the CDR3 is 14 residues. The V end lost 0 bases, the J end lost 0 bases, and 8 bases lay between the germline ends. From germline, CDR1 is GTSNPN and CDR2 SVGIG (reference sequence). DNA for the CDR3: TGTGCCTGGAGTGTGGGACTAGTGAACACTGAAGCTTTCTTT. This encodes CAWSVGLVNTEAFF.

The table lists this clonotype with many counts. The chain is built from TRBV7-2 and TRBJ2-2; no clear D gene. The CDR3 totals 13 residues. With 5 bases removed from V and 1 base from J, the gap between germline ends came to 5 bases. Germline CDR1 and CDR2: SGHTA and FQGNSA. This CDR3 reads CASSPRNTGELFF. CDR3 bases: TGTGCCAGCAGCCCGCGGAACACCGGGGAGCTGTTTTTT.

This clonotype has a count of ten or more. This chain joins TRBV7-6 and TRBJ1-4, with a possible D match to TRBD1 (5 bases). V shed 0 bases and J shed 6 bases, with 14 bases lying between them. In germline, CDR1 is SGHVS, CDR2 FNYEAQ. The CDR3 sequence is 16 residues long. CDR3 region: CASSLARTPEDEKLFF. DNA of the CDR3: TGTGCCAGCAGCTTAGCCCGGACACCGGAGGATGAAAAACTGTTTTTT. Full variable domain (missing parts from reference TRBV7-6 and TRBJ1-4): GAGVSQSPRYKVTKRGQDVALRCDPISGHVSLYWYRQALGQGPEFLTYFNYEAQQDKSGLPNDRFSAERPEGSISTLTIQRTEQRDSAMYRCASSLARTPEDEKLFFGSGTQLSVL.

This clonotype appeared many times. V gene TRBV7-3 combines with J gene TRBJ2-3; D unclear. Germline V gives CDR1 SGHTA, CDR2 FQGTGA. The length of the CDR3 is 11 residues. Trimming cost V 2 bases and J 6 bases, with 3 bases left between them. The CDR3 reads CASSLSDTQYF. The CDR3 nucleotides are TGTGCCAGCAGCTTATCTGATACGCAGTATTTT.

Ten or more counts support this clonotype. The chain combines TRBV7-3 with TRBJ2-7; 7 bases are a match to TRBD1. Trimming removed 5 bases from V and 5 bases from J; junction bases left unmatched: 6. CDR1 and CDR2 (germline): SGHTA, FQGTGA. The CDR3 is 13 residues long. CDR3 sequence: CASSPGGVNEQYF. The CDR3 DNA is TGTGCCAGCAGCCCAGGGGGTGTGAACGAGCAGTACTTC.

This clonotype has at least ten counts. The rearrangement uses TRBV19 and TRBJ2-3; 9 nucleotides agree with TRBD1. After removal of 5 bases from V and 3 bases from J, the junction contained 3 bases not matched to a gene. Per the germline V gene, CDR1 is LNHDA and CDR2 is SQIVND (reference sequence). The CDR3 is 14 residues long. The CDR3 here is CASSFGTGTDTQYF. As DNA, the CDR3 is TGTGCCAGTAGTTTTGGGACAGGGACAGATACGCAGTATTTT.

This clonotype was detected many times. This sequence joins TRBV18 and TRBJ1-2; 7 bases line up with TRBD1. The CDR3 is 16 residues long. Trimming at V came to 3 bases and at J to 2 bases, leaving 9 bases not matched to a gene. From germline, CDR1 is KGHSH and CDR2 LQKENI. CDR3 protein: CASSPSLAGGNYGYTF. Written as DNA, the CDR3 is TGTGCCAGCTCACCGTCGTTGGCAGGGGGAAACTATGGCTACACCTTC.

The rearrangement joins TRBV25-1 to TRBJ2-2; no reliable D call. Trimming cost V 3 bases and J 5 bases, with 7 bases left between them. CDR1 MGHDK and CDR2 SYGVNS come from the germline V gene. This CDR3 has 13 residues. This chain's CDR3 is CASSDRRTGELFF. The CDR3 nucleotides read TGTGCCAGCAGTGATCGGAGAACCGGGGAGCTGTTTTTT.

This clonotype has a count of ten or more. The chain uses TRBV29-1 and TRBJ2-2; TRBD1 agrees at 8 bases. CDR3 length: 16 residues. The trim removed 6 bases at V and 0 bases at J, leaving 9 bases unmatched. Germline loops: CDR1 SQVTM, CDR2 ANQGSEA. CDR3 sequence (DNA): TGCAGCGTCCAGGACAGGGCCGCTTCGAACACCGGGGAGCTGTTTTTT. It translates to CSVQDRAASNTGELFF.

The chain joins TRBV5-6 to TRBJ1-6; possible D gene TRBD1, 6 bases. V lost 2 bases and J 0 bases, leaving 12 bases between the germline ends. The CDR3 consists of 17 residues. The V gene's germline CDR1 is SGHDT and CDR2 YYEEEE. CDR3 in DNA: TGTGCCAGCAGCTTACCCGGACAGAGCTCCTATAATTCACCCCTCCACTTT. It specifies CASSLPGQSSYNSPLHF.

This clonotype was counted at least ten times. This chain joins TRBV10-3 and TRBJ1-3; the D gene is possibly TRBD1 (5 bases). The germline V and J ends were trimmed by 3 bases and 0 bases, with 18 bases remaining between them. Germline CDR1 reads ENHRY; CDR2 reads SYGVKD. The CDR3 runs 18 residues. In DNA, the CDR3 is TGTGCCATCAGTGACCCTAGTCGGGGACGGAGCTCTGGAAACACCATATATTTT. This sequence encodes CAISDPSRGRSSGNTIYF.

The chain has TRBV12-3 or TRBV12-4 and TRBJ1-1; possible D gene TRBD1, 5 bases. V dropped 4 bases and J dropped 0 bases, with 15 bases sitting between them. This CDR3 contains 16 residues. CDR3 sequence reads: CASSSQEGSMNTEAFF. CDR3 sequence (DNA): TGTGCCAGCAGTTCTCAGGAGGGGAGTATGAACACTGAAGCTTTCTTT.

As for this clonotype: This may come from a read error, since a much larger clone is one base off. The chain is built from TRBV7-2 and TRBJ2-1, with D tentatively TRBD1 (6 bases). Germline loops: CDR1 SGHTA, CDR2 FQGNSA. This CDR3 spans 14 amino acids. Trimming left V 6 bases short and J 7 bases short, with 16 bases between. CDR3 nucleotides: TGTGCCAGCAGTCCCGGAACAGGGTTAAATGAGCAGTTCTTC. It yields the protein CASSPGTGLNEQFF.

J is TRBJ1-1 and V is TRBV19; the match to TRBD1 covers 9 bases. Germline-derived CDR1 and CDR2 are LNHDA and SQIVND (reference sequence). This CDR3 is 15 amino acids long. The J segment lost 4 bases and the V segment lost 5 bases, leaving 8 bases of the junction unmatched. The CDR3: CASSPDRDRATEAFF. DNA of the CDR3: TGTGCCAGTAGTCCCGACCGGGACAGGGCCACTGAAGCTTTCTTT.

The chain joins TRBV20-1 to TRBJ2-1; 8 bases line up with TRBD2. Germline V gene lookup returns CDR1 DFQATT and CDR2 SNEGSKA (reference sequence). With V trimmed by 1 base and J by 8 bases, 10 bases remained unmatched. CDR3 size: 15 residues. Written as DNA, the CDR3 is TGCAGTGCTAGAGTACTGGGTAGCGGGATAGATGAGCAGTTCTTC. Its translation is CSARVLGSGIDEQFF.

There are many counts of this clonotype. The chain combines TRBV7-9 with TRBJ2-2; tentatively, D is TRBD1 or TRBD2 (5 bases each). CDR3 length: 11 amino acids. Germline assignment: CDR1 SEHNR and CDR2 FQNEAQ (reference sequence). Trimming stripped 11 bases from V and 7 bases from J, with 11 bases between. CDR3 bases: TGTGCCGGGGGTACCCACGGGGAGCTGTTTTTT. Residues: CAGGTHGELFF. The full variable domain, its missing parts supplied by reference TRBV7-9 and TRBJ2-2, is DTGVSQNPRHKITKRGQNVTFRCDPISEHNRLYWYRQTLGQGPEFLTYFQNEAQLEKSRLLSDRFSAERPKGSFSTLEIQRTEQGDSAMYLCAGGTHGELFFGEGSRLTVL.